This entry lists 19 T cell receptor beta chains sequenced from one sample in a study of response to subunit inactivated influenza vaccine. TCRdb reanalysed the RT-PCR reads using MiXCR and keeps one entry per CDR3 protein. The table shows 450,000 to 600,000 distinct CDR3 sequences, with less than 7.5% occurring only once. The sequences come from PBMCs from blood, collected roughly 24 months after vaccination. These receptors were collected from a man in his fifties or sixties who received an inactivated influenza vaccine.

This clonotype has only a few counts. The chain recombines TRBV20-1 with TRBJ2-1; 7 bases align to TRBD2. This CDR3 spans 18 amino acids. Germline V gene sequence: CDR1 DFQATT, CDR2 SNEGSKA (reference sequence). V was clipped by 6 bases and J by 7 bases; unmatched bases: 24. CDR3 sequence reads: CSAHGTSRLARGMNEQFF. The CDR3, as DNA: TGCAGTGCCCATGGGACTTCCCGACTAGCCCGGGGGATGAATGAGCAGTTCTTC.

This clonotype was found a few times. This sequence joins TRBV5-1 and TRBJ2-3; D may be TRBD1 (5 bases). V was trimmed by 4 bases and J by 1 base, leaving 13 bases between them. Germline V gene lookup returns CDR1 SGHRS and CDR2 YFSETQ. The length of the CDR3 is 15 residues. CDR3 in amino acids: CASSPLGRGTDTQYF. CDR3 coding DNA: TGCGCCAGCAGCCCCCTCGGCAGGGGCACAGATACGCAGTATTTT.

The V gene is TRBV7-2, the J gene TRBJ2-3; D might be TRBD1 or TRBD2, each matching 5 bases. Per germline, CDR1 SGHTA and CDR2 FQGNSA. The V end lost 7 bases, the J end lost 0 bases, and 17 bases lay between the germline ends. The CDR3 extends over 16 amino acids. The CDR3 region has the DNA TGTGCCAGCAACCTTAGATGGGGCGGGAGCACAGATACGCAGTATTTT. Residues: CASNLRWGGSTDTQYF.

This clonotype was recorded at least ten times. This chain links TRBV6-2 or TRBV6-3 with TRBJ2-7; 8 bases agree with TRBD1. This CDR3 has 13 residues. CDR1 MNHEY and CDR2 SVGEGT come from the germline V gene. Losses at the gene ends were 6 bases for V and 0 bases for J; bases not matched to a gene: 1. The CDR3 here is CASRDRASYEQYF. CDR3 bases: TGTGCCAGCAGGGACAGGGCCTCCTACGAGCAGTACTTC.

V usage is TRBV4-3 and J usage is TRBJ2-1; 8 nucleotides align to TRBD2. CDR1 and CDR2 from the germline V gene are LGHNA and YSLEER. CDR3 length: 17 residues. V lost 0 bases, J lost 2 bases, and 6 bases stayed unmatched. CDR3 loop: CASSQDLGTRPYNEQFF. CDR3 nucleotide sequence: TGCGCCAGCAGCCAAGACCTAGGGACTAGACCCTACAATGAGCAGTTCTTC.

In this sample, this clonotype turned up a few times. The CDR3 loop is CAWRSGTGFDEQFF. Written as DNA, the CDR3 is TGTGCCTGGAGGTCCGGGACAGGGTTCGATGAGCAGTTCTTC. The chain uses TRBV30 and TRBJ2-1; TRBD1 matches at 9 bases. The CDR3 consists of 14 residues. V lost 3 bases to trimming and J lost 8 bases; unmatched junction nucleotides: 8. Germline V gives CDR1 GTSNPN, CDR2 SVGIG (reference sequence).

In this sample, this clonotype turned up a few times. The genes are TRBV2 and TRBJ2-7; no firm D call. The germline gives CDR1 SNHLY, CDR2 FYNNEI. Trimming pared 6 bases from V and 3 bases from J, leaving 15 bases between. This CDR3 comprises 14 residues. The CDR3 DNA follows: TGTGCCAGCAGCGCAGAGCCCATAATCTACGAGCAGTACTTC. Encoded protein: CASSAEPIIYEQYF.

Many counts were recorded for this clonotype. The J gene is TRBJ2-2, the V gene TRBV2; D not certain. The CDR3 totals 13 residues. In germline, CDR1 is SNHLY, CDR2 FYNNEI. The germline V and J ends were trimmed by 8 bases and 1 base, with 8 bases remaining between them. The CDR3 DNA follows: TGTGCCAGCGGGCTGAAGAACACCGGGGAGCTGTTTTTT. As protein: CASGLKNTGELFF.

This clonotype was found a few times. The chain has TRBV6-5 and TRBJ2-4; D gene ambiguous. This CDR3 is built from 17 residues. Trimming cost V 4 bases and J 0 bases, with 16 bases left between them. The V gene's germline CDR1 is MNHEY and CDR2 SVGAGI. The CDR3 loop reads CASSSLADYLAKNIQYF. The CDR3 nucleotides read TGTGCCAGCAGTTCATTGGCGGATTACTTAGCCAAAAACATTCAGTACTTC.

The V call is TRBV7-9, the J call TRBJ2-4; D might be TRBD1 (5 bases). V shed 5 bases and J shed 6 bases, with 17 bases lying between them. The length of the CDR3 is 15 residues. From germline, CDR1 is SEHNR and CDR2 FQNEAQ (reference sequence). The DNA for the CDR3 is TGTGCCAGCAGCCGTTTGGACACTCACCCAAACATTCAGTACTTC. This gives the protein CASSRLDTHPNIQYF. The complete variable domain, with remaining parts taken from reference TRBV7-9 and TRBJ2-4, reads DTGVSQNPRHKITKRGQNVTFRCDPISEHNRLYWYRQTLGQGPEFLTYFQNEAQLEKSRLLSDRFSAERPKGSFSTLEIQRTEQGDSAMYLCASSRLDTHPNIQYFGAGTRLSVL.

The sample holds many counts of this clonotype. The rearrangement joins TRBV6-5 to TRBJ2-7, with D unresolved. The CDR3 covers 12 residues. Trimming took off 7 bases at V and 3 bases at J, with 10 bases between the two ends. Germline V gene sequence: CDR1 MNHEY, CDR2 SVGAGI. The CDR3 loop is CASTGTNYEQYF. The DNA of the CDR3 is TGTGCCAGCACTGGCACGAACTACGAGCAGTACTTC.

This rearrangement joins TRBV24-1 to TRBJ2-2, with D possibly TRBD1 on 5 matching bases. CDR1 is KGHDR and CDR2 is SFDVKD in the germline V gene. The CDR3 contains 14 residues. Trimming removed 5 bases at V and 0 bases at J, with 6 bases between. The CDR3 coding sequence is TGTGCCACCAGTGCAGGGACGAACACCGGGGAGCTGTTTTTT. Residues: CATSAGTNTGELFF.

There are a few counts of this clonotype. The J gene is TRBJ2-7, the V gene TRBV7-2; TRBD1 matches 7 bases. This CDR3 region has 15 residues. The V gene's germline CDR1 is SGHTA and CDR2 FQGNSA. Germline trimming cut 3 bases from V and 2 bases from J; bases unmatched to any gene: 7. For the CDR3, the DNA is TGTGCCAGCAGCTTTTGGGGGACAGTCCCCTACGAGCAGTACTTC. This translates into CASSFWGTVPYEQYF.

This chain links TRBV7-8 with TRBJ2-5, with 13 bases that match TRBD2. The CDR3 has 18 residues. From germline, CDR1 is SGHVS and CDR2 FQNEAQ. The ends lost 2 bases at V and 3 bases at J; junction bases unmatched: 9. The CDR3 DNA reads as TGTGCCAGCAGCTTACCGAGGAGGACTAGCGGGGGAAAAGAGACCCAGTACTTC. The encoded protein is CASSLPRRTSGGKETQYF. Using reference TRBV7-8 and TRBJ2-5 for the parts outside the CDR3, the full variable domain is GAGVSQSPRYKVAKRGQDVALRCDPISGHVSLFWYQQALGQGPEFLTYFQNEAQLDKSGLPSDRFFAERPEGSVSTLKIQRTQQEDSAVYLCASSLPRRTSGGKETQYFGPGTRLLVL.

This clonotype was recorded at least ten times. Here the CDR3 reads CASSQGRLAGGPSQYF. DNA for the CDR3: TGTGCCAGCAGCCAAGGAAGACTAGCGGGAGGGCCCAGTCAGTACTTC. V usage is TRBV3-1 and J usage is TRBJ2-7; 14 nucleotides align to TRBD2. Trimming cost V 1 base and J 10 bases; bases outside gene matches: 9. This CDR3 is 16 amino acids long. Germline loops: CDR1 LGHDT, CDR2 YNNKEL (reference sequence).

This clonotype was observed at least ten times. CDR3 DNA sequence: TGCAGTGCCAGGAGACAGGGCCAGCCCCAGCATTTT. This codes for CSARRQGQPQHF. The chain couples TRBV20-1 to TRBJ1-5, with 7 positions matching TRBD1. The CDR3 totals 12 residues. CDR1 and CDR2 (germline): DFQATT, SNEGSKA (reference sequence). The junction had 6 bases not matched to a gene; V was cut back by 6 bases and J by 7 bases.

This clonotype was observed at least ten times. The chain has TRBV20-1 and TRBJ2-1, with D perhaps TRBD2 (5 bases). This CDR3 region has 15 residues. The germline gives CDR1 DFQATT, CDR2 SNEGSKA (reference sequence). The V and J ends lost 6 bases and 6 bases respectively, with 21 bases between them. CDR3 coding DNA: TGCAGTGCGCCGAGGGATGGAGGTCTTAGCAATGAGCAGTTCTTC. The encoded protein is CSAPRDGGLSNEQFF.

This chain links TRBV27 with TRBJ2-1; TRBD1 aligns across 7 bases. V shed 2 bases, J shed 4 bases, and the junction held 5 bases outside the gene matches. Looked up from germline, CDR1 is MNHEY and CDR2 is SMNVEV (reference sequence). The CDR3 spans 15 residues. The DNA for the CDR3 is TGTGCCAGCAGTTTAGGGACAGTGCCATACAATGAGCAGTTCTTC. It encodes CASSLGTVPYNEQFF.

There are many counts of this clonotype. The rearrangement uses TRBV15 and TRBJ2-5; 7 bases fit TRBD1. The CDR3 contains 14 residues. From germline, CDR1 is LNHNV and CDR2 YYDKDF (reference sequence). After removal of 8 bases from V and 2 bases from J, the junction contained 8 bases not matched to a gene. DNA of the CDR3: TGTGCCACCGTTCGGGACAGACAACAAGAGACCCAGTACTTC. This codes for CATVRDRQQETQYF.